This T cell receptor beta chain originates from a study of cytomegalovirus exposure and HLA in healthy donors. Looking at the study overall: A prior analysis found 100 million to 140 million unique TCR beta sequences from 150 million to 200 million T cells.

Germline CDR1 SGHRS, CDR2 YFSETQ. V shed 4 bases and J shed 1 base, with 14 bases lying between them. CDR3 length: 15 amino acids. On this clone: Antigen unknown.

Study results and limitations: Most likely, a cluster of highly shared sequence variants arose as a sequencing artifact.

Use of 60 Vbeta and 13 Jbeta primers characterized the PCR. Sequencing used immunoSEQ multiplex PCR; TCRdb keeps in-frame clones, though not all of them. The top ten clones hold 1% to 1.5% of a sample with about 190,000 clones, 80% to 90% of them seen once. The sample comprised PBMCs. The J gene is TRBJ1-2, the V gene TRBV5-1, with a possible D match to TRBD1 (5 bases). This receptor was taken from a man aged 30 to 45 in good health and CMV-seronegative. The CDR3 region is CASSRNQGVNYGYTF. The DNA for the CDR3 is TGCGCCAGCAGCCGTAATCAGGGCGTTAACTATGGCTACACCTTC. The whole variable domain, filled in from reference TRBV5-1 and TRBJ1-2, reads KAGVTQTPRYLIKTRGQQVTLSCSPISGHRSVSWYQQTPGQGLQFLFEYFSETQRNKGNFPGRFSGRQFSNSRSEMNVSTLELGDSALYLCASSRNQGVNYGYTFGSGTRLTVV.